This T cell receptor (beta chain) was sequenced during a study of cytotoxic CD8 clonotypes in ibrutinib-treated CLL. As for the study in general: There were 10 to 11 relapsed/refractory patients and some 15 treatment-naive patients, and around 18 were IGHV unmutated. Patients attained some 24 partial and 2 complete responses; at median approximately 64 months, approximately 14 remained remitted while approximately 12 progressed.

Study results and caveats: Rare overall, public clonotypes shrank or held steady under therapy. At ibrutinib response, clonality increased, and at progression it declined back toward baseline.

This clone has a handful of counts. The antigen remains unidentified. The assay was immunoSEQ multiplex PCR, and TCRdb's table has in-frame clones only and misses some. The sample includes about 72,000 clones, approximately 70% of them seen just once. CDR3 length: 15 residues. The germline gives CDR1 SGHAT, CDR2 FQNNGV. V was shortened by 0 bases and J by 7 bases, with 15 bases between the two germline ends. The sequences come from PBMCs, collected after 12 months of ibrutinib treatment. The chain links TRBV11-2 to TRBJ1-2; maybe TRBD1 (5 bases). This receptor was obtained from a human donor with chronic lymphocytic leukemia. CDR3 region: CASSLEWGTRAGYTF. DNA for the CDR3: TGTGCCAGCAGCTTAGAGTGGGGGACCCGGGCTGGCTACACCTTC.